These 16 T cell receptor beta chains were sequenced from one sample in a study of identifying expanded T cells in peripheral blood. Measured with immunoSEQ multiplex PCR; TCRdb has only the in-frame clones, and not every one. The sample shows 60,000 to 65,000 clones, about four fifths of them seen only once. Sequences were obtained from blood. The source of these receptors is a person between 18 and 69 years old in good health.

The V call is TRBV7-2, the J call TRBJ2-5, with D possibly TRBD2 on 6 matching bases. From germline, CDR1 is SGHTA and CDR2 FQGNSA. V shed 0 bases and J shed 4 bases, with 12 bases lying between them. This CDR3 region has 15 residues. The CDR3, as DNA: TGTGCCAGCAGCTTAGCGGAGGGTTTGCGAGAGACCCAGTACTTC. This encodes CASSLAEGLRETQYF.

The chain employs TRBV2 and TRBJ2-5; 9 bases align to TRBD1. J was trimmed by 4 bases and V by 3 bases; bases with no gene match: 9. This CDR3 contains 16 residues. Looked up from germline, CDR1 is SNHLY and CDR2 is FYNNEI. Here the CDR3 DNA reads TGTGCCAGCAGTGAGTTCGGGACAGGGAGGGGAGAGACCCAGTACTTC. Amino acid sequence: CASSEFGTGRGETQYF.

This chain uses TRBV11-3 with TRBJ2-3, with D possibly being TRBD1 (6 bases). The CDR3 runs 15 residues. Germline loops: CDR1 SGHNT, CDR2 YENEEA. The V end lost 7 bases, the J end lost 5 bases, and 19 bases lay between the germline ends. The CDR3 sequence is CASTPTGQLQDTQYF. The DNA for the CDR3 is TGTGCCAGCACCCCGACCGGACAGTTGCAAGATACGCAGTATTTT.

The V gene is TRBV29-1, the J gene TRBJ1-4; a possible D gene is TRBD1 (5 bases). Trimming took 6 bases from V and 0 from J, leaving 8 bases between them. Germline CDR1 and CDR2: SQVTM and ANQGSEA. This CDR3 contains 13 residues. Written as DNA, the CDR3 is TGCAGCGTGGCGACAGCAACTAATGAAAAACTGTTTTTT. Protein sequence: CSVATATNEKLFF.

The chain links TRBV7-8 to TRBJ2-7, with 11 bases aligning to TRBD1. Germline values: CDR1 SGHVS, CDR2 FQNEAQ. The V and J ends lost 5 bases and 1 base, in that order; junction bases with no gene match: 7. CDR3 length equals 16 residues. CDR3 sequence: CASSPLRDRGSYEQYF. The DNA of the CDR3 is TGTGCCAGCAGCCCCCTCCGGGACAGGGGGTCCTACGAGCAGTACTTC. Combining the CDR3 with reference TRBV7-8 and TRBJ2-7 gives the whole variable domain GAGVSQSPRYKVAKRGQDVALRCDPISGHVSLFWYQQALGQGPEFLTYFQNEAQLDKSGLPSDRFFAERPEGSVSTLKIQRTQQEDSAVYLCASSPLRDRGSYEQYFGPGTRLTVT.

CDR3 DNA: TGTGCCAGCAGCGTAGTGACTGGGCCGGCGGACCAGTTCTTC. Translating it yields CASSVVTGPADQFF. V gene TRBV9 combines with J gene TRBJ2-1; D is uncertain. V shed 0 bases and J shed 13 bases, with 17 bases lying between them. There are 14 residues in the CDR3. Germline CDR1 and CDR2: SGDLS and YYNGEE.

The count of this clone is one. The chain has TRBV19 and TRBJ1-1; TRBD1 matches 7 bases. The CDR3 contains 13 residues. From germline, CDR1 is LNHDA and CDR2 SQIVND (reference sequence). With 4 bases clipped from V and 8 bases from J, the junction kept 7 bases outside the gene matches. CDR3 protein: CASSSRTGAEAFF. In DNA form, the CDR3 reads TGTGCCAGTAGTAGCCGAACAGGGGCCGAAGCTTTCTTT.

The chain is built from TRBV6-4 and TRBJ2-7, with a tentative D call TRBD1 (6 bases). The CDR3 is made up of 15 amino acids. CDR1 is MRHNA, CDR2 SNTAGT, per germline. Trimming pared 2 bases from V and 2 bases from J, leaving 13 bases between. CDR3 residues: CASSDPYRVPYEQYF. Written as DNA, the CDR3 is TGTGCCAGCAGTGACCCATACAGGGTTCCCTACGAGCAGTACTTC.

V usage is TRBV9 and J usage is TRBJ2-3; D remains ambiguous. The CDR3 loop spans 15 amino acids. With 0 bases removed from V and 4 bases from J, the gap between germline ends came to 12 bases. Germline values: CDR1 SGDLS, CDR2 YYNGEE. This CDR3 reads CASSVGSVSPDTQYF. CDR3 nucleotides: TGTGCCAGCAGCGTAGGGTCAGTTTCTCCAGATACGCAGTATTTT.

V and J are TRBV4-1 and TRBJ1-5; possible D gene TRBD1, 5 bases. The CDR3 has 17 residues. The V end was cut by 0 bases, the J end by 2 bases, with 14 bases between. Germline-derived CDR1 and CDR2 are MGHRA and YSYEKL. The CDR3 DNA reads TGCGCCAGCAGCCAAGAGCAGGGTATGTTGGGCAATCAGCCCCAGCATTTT. Its translation: CASSQEQGMLGNQPQHF.

J is TRBJ2-3 and V is TRBV5-4, with 7 bases identical to TRBD2. The V and J ends lost 4 bases and 0 bases, in that order; junction bases with no gene match: 11. Germline V CDR1 and CDR2: SGHNT, YYREEE (reference sequence). The CDR3 has 17 residues. CDR3 region: CASSRAMTGGSTDTQYF. The CDR3 region has the DNA TGTGCCAGCAGCCGAGCCATGACGGGAGGTAGCACAGATACGCAGTATTTT.

CDR3 sequence: CASSLEGRGHNEQFF. For the CDR3, the DNA is TGCGCCAGCAGCTTGGAGGGCAGGGGGCACAATGAGCAGTTCTTC. This chain connects TRBV5-1 to TRBJ2-1; 8 bases line up with TRBD1. Germline V gene sequence: CDR1 SGHRS, CDR2 YFSETQ. V lost 0 bases and J lost 5; bases outside the gene matches: 4. The CDR3 consists of 15 residues.

The rearrangement joins TRBV4-2 to TRBJ2-3; D possibly corresponds to TRBD1 (5 bases). The V gene lost 0 bases and the J gene lost 6 bases, with 10 bases spanning the gap. The CDR3 loop spans 14 amino acids. Looked up from germline, CDR1 is LGHNA and CDR2 is YNFKEQ. The DNA for the CDR3 is TGTGCCAGCAGCCAAGATGGATCAGGGGATACGCAGTATTTT. It yields the protein CASSQDGSGDTQYF.

In its sample, this clone was seen a few times. V usage is TRBV7-9 and J usage is TRBJ2-6; D perhaps matches TRBD1 (5 bases). CDR3 length: 16 amino acids. Germline V gives CDR1 SEHNR, CDR2 FQNEAQ (reference sequence). Trimming took off 4 bases at V and 1 base at J, with 11 bases between the two ends. Written as DNA, the CDR3 is TGTGCCAGCAGCTCGACCTCAGGGTCTGGGGCCAACGTCCTGACTTTC. Its protein product is CASSSTSGSGANVLTF.

This clone was found a few times. This chain links TRBV5-1 with TRBJ2-5; 7 bases are shared with TRBD1. Trimming removed 0 bases from V and 3 bases from J; junction bases left unmatched: 5. The length of the CDR3 is 15 residues. Germline V gene sequence: CDR1 SGHRS, CDR2 YFSETQ. The CDR3, as DNA: TGCGCCAGCAGCTTGGCTGGGACAGAGAAAGAGACCCAGTACTTC. As protein: CASSLAGTEKETQYF.

This clone has just one count. The chain joins TRBV6-1 to TRBJ2-5; TRBD2 aligns across 8 bases. This CDR3 is 14 amino acids long. CDR1 and CDR2 from the germline V gene are MNHNS and SASEGT. Trimming at V came to 7 bases and at J to 5 bases, leaving 9 bases not matched to a gene. The CDR3 nucleotides read TGTGCCAGCACTATCGGCGGGGGGCAGGAGACCCAGTACTTC. It translates to CASTIGGGQETQYF.